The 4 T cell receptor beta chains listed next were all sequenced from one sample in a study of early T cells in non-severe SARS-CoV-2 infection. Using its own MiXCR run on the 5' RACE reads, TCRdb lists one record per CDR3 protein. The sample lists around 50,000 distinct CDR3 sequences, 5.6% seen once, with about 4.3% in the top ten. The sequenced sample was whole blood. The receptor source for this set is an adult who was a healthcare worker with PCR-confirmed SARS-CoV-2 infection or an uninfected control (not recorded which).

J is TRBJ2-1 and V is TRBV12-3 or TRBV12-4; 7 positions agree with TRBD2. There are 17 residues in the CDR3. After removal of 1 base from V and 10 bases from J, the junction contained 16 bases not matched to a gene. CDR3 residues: CASSLGVSAGVTREQFF. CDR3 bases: TGTGCCAGCAGTTTAGGTGTCTCTGCGGGGGTGACCCGCGAGCAGTTCTTC.

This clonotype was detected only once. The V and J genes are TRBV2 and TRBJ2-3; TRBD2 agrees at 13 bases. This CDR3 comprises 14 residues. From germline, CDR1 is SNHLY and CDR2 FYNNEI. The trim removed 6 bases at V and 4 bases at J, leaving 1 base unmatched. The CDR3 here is CASRLAGGPDTQYF. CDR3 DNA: TGTGCCAGCAGACTAGCGGGAGGGCCAGATACGCAGTATTTT.

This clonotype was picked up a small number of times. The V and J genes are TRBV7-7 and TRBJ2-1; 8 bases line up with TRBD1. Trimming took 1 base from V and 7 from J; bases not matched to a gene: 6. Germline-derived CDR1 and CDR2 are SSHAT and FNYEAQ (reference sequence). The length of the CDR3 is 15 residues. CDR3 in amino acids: CASSLGQGSWNEQFF. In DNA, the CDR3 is TGTGCCAGCAGCTTAGGACAGGGGAGTTGGAATGAGCAGTTCTTC.

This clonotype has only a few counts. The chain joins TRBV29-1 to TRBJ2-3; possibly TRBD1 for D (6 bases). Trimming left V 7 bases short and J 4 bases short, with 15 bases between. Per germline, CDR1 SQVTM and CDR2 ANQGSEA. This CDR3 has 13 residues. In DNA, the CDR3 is TGCAGCGGCAGACAGGACTCGGCAGATACGCAGTATTTT. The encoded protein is CSGRQDSADTQYF.